These 27 T cell receptor beta chains were all obtained from the same sample, sequenced in a study of T cells in Graves' hyperthyroidism and ophthalmopathy. RNA transcripts served as the template for amplifying TCR beta CDR3 regions. HTBI primers were employed in a first-round RT-PCR of the TCR CDR3. TCRdb processed the multiplex PCR reads anew with MiXCR; each CDR3 protein has one entry. The sample lists 250,000 to 300,000 distinct CDR3 sequences; over 15% were seen once. The specimen was blood. These receptors were obtained from a woman aged 60-75 years with Graves' ophthalmopathy.

This clonotype was detected many times. V gene TRBV5-1 combines with J gene TRBJ2-5; 7 bases line up with TRBD1. Germline loops: CDR1 SGHRS, CDR2 YFSETQ. The CDR3 loop spans 14 amino acids. The J segment lost 2 bases and the V segment lost 0 bases, leaving 1 base of the junction unmatched. CDR3: CASSLAGGQETQYF. CDR3 sequence (DNA): TGCGCCAGCAGCTTGGCAGGGGGACAAGAGACCCAGTACTTC.

This rearrangement joins TRBV7-2 to TRBJ2-5; 8 positions agree with TRBD1. Germline loops: CDR1 SGHTA, CDR2 FQGNSA. The CDR3 is 18 amino acids. The V segment lost 1 base and the J segment 2 bases; nucleotides outside the gene matches: 12. The CDR3 loop reads CASSLGTYRDRQQETQYF. The CDR3 DNA sequence: TGTGCCAGCAGCTTAGGGACCTACCGGGACAGGCAACAAGAGACCCAGTACTTC.

This rearrangement joins TRBV20-1 to TRBJ2-7, with D possibly being TRBD1 (6 bases). Germline CDR1 DFQATT, CDR2 SNEGSKA (reference sequence). The V end lost 5 bases, the J end lost 3 bases, and 20 bases lay between the germline ends. This CDR3 is built from 15 residues. The DNA of the CDR3 is TGCAGTGCTCCTCAACAGGGAAAGAGGAACTACGAGCAGTACTTC. It yields the protein CSAPQQGKRNYEQYF.

This clonotype came up many times. This rearrangement joins TRBV28 to TRBJ2-7; the match to TRBD1 covers 8 bases. The ends lost 6 bases at V and 2 bases at J; junction bases unmatched: 9. Germline V lookup: CDR1 MDHEN, CDR2 SYDVKM. There are 15 residues in the CDR3. The DNA of the CDR3 is TGTGCCAGCAGCGTTCCGGGACAGGCAACCTACGAGCAGTACTTC. Protein: CASSVPGQATYEQYF.

CDR3 sequence (DNA): TGTGCCAGCAGTGAAGGGAACGGGATAGCCAAAAACATTCAGTACTTC. Its protein product is CASSEGNGIAKNIQYF. V and J are TRBV2 and TRBJ2-4, with D tentatively TRBD2 (5 bases). The CDR3 contains 16 residues. With 1 base removed from V and 0 bases from J, the gap between germline ends came to 10 bases. In germline, CDR1 is SNHLY, CDR2 FYNNEI.

Notes on this clonotype: A clone one base away is much larger, so this may be a read error. This sequence joins TRBV7-2 and TRBJ1-5; no reliable D call. Per the germline V gene, CDR1 is SGHTA and CDR2 is FQGNSA. The V end lost 1 base, the J end lost 1 base, and 5 bases lay between the germline ends. The CDR3 has 14 residues. The CDR3 nucleotides read TGTACCAGCAGCTTAGTTACCAGCAATCAGCCCCAGCATTTT. Translating it yields CTSSLVTSNQPQHF.

This clonotype came up many times. The J gene is TRBJ1-1, the V gene TRBV11-2, with TRBD1 matching 7 bases. Germline V gives CDR1 SGHAT, CDR2 FQNNGV. V lost 5 bases to trimming and J lost 11 bases; unmatched junction nucleotides: 8. The CDR3 contains 12 residues. The CDR3 DNA reads TGTGCCAGCAGCCAAGAGGGGGCTAGGGCTTTCTTT. This codes for CASSQEGARAFF.

On this clonotype itself: At one of its ends the junction is not consistent with the germline gene, which may arise from a read error. The chain combines TRBV5-1 with TRBJ2-7; D is unresolved. Per germline, CDR1 SGHRS and CDR2 YFSETQ. There are 11 residues in the CDR3. CDR3 protein: CASSSSNEQHF. CDR3 DNA sequence: TGCGCCAGCAGCTCTTCTAACGAGCAGCACTTC.

This clonotype was picked up a small number of times. This rearrangement joins TRBV11-3 to TRBJ2-5; 8 bases are shared with TRBD1. The CDR3 totals 14 residues. After removal of 1 base from V and 5 bases from J, the junction contained 3 bases not matched to a gene. Germline assignment: CDR1 SGHNT and CDR2 YENEEA. In DNA form, the CDR3 reads TGTGCCAGCAGCTTAGGACAGGGGAGTGAGACCCAGTACTTC. This sequence encodes CASSLGQGSETQYF.

This clonotype was seen just once. This chain uses TRBV20-1 with TRBJ2-3; 12 bases agree with TRBD2. The V and J ends lost 0 bases and 0 bases, in that order; junction bases with no gene match: 7. Germline CDR1 reads DFQATT; CDR2 reads SNEGSKA (reference sequence). This CDR3 comprises 18 residues. CDR3 residues: CSARDARTSGVSTDTQYF. CDR3 DNA: TGCAGTGCTAGAGATGCACGGACTAGCGGGGTCAGCACAGATACGCAGTATTTT.

This clonotype was recorded many times. The gene calls are TRBV20-1 and TRBJ2-3, with 7 bases matching TRBD2. This CDR3 has 13 amino acids. Per germline, CDR1 DFQATT and CDR2 SNEGSKA (reference sequence). V lost 6 bases, J lost 0 bases, and 3 bases stayed unmatched. The CDR3 coding sequence is TGCAGTGCGCAGCGGGGTAGCACAGATACGCAGTATTTT. Encoded protein: CSAQRGSTDTQYF.

In this sample, this clonotype turned up many times. The chain has TRBV20-1 and TRBJ2-2; TRBD2 matches at 9 bases. This CDR3 region has 16 residues. The germline CDR1 and CDR2 sequences are DFQATT and SNEGSKA (reference sequence). V trimming: 3 bases; J trimming: 4 bases; junction bases outside the gene matches: 9. CDR3 protein: CSARRRGGGSTGELFF. CDR3 nucleotides: TGCAGTGCTAGGAGGCGGGGGGGCGGAAGCACCGGGGAGCTGTTTTTT.

This clonotype was counted between two and nine times. The chain joins TRBV18 to TRBJ1-4; 8 bases fit TRBD1. Per the germline V gene, CDR1 is KGHSH and CDR2 is LQKENI. Trimming at V came to 3 bases and at J to 4 bases, leaving 10 bases not matched to a gene. The CDR3 contains 17 residues. DNA of the CDR3: TGTGCCAGCTCACCTCTACAGGGGGGCGCCGGTAATGAAAAACTGTTTTTT. Its translation is CASSPLQGGAGNEKLFF. The complete variable domain, with remaining parts taken from reference TRBV18 and TRBJ1-4, reads NAGVMQNPRHLVRRRGQEARLRCSPMKGHSHVYWYRQLPEEGLKFMVYLQKENIIDESGMPKERFSAEFPKEGPSILRIQQVVRGDSAAYFCASSPLQGGAGNEKLFFGSGTQLSVL.

CDR3 bases: TGCAGTGCTAGAGATCGGGACCGACTAAACTATGGCTACACCTTC. Protein product: CSARDRDRLNYGYTF. The chain recombines TRBV20-1 with TRBJ1-2, with D possibly being TRBD1 (5 bases). The CDR3 is 15 amino acids. Germline CDR1 reads DFQATT; CDR2 reads SNEGSKA (reference sequence). V was trimmed by 0 bases and J by 2 bases, leaving 13 bases between them.

The table lists this clonotype with many counts. The chain couples TRBV7-2 to TRBJ1-1; a possible D gene is TRBD1 (5 bases). The CDR3 covers 13 residues. V lost 3 bases and J lost 7, with 12 bases in between. Germline V gene sequence: CDR1 SGHTA, CDR2 FQGNSA. The CDR3 reads CASSLRQNGEAFF. CDR3 sequence (DNA): TGTGCCAGCAGCTTGCGACAGAACGGTGAAGCTTTCTTT.

The sample holds many counts of this clonotype. The V gene is TRBV29-1, the J gene TRBJ2-2; TRBD1 matches at 7 bases. The V gene end was trimmed by 7 bases and the J gene end by 3 bases; junction bases not matched to a gene: 11. There are 15 residues in the CDR3. Germline assignment: CDR1 SQVTM and CDR2 ANQGSEA. The CDR3 DNA reads TGCAGCGCGTCGAGGGGGCGTTCAGACACCGGGGAGCTGTTTTTT. The encoded protein is CSASRGRSDTGELFF.

The V gene is TRBV5-6, the J gene TRBJ2-2; 7 bases fit TRBD1. CDR3 length equals 14 residues. With V trimmed by 4 bases and J by 9 bases, 9 bases remained unmatched. Germline CDR1 reads SGHDT; CDR2 reads YYEEEE. CDR3 in amino acids: CASSAPPGQRELFF. In DNA, the CDR3 is TGTGCCAGCAGCGCCCCCCCGGGACAGAGGGAGCTGTTTTTT. The whole variable domain, filled in from reference TRBV5-6 and TRBJ2-2, reads DAGVTQSPTHLIKTRGQQVTLRCSPKSGHDTVSWYQQALGQGPQFIFQYYEEEERQRGNFPDRFSGHQFPNYSSELNVNALLLGDSALYLCASSAPPGQRELFFGEGSRLTVL.

This clonotype occurred a few times. The chain joins TRBV28 to TRBJ2-7, with unresolved D. The V gene's germline CDR1 is MDHEN and CDR2 SYDVKM. The ends were cut back, 3 bases at V and 5 bases at J, with 8 bases in the middle. CDR3 size: 12 residues. The CDR3 bases are TGTGCCAGCAGTTTCCCGCCCCACGAGCAGTACTTC. It encodes CASSFPPHEQYF.

The sample holds many counts of this clonotype. The chain links TRBV5-6 to TRBJ2-5; D is possibly TRBD1 (6 bases). The germline V gene has CDR1 SGHDT and CDR2 YYEEEE. Deletions cut 2 bases from V and 5 bases from J, with 13 bases between. The CDR3 runs to 14 residues. The CDR3 loop reads CASSFQGIVETQYF. In DNA, the CDR3 is TGTGCCAGCAGCTTTCAGGGGATTGTGGAGACCCAGTACTTC.

This clonotype was picked up a small number of times. The chain employs TRBV7-6 and TRBJ1-3; 7 bases map to TRBD1. CDR3 length: 16 amino acids. With V trimmed by 5 bases and J by 0 bases, 7 bases remained unmatched. CDR1 is SGHVS and CDR2 is FNYEAQ in the germline V gene. The CDR3 loop reads CASSPEQGSSGNTIYF. The CDR3 coding sequence is TGTGCCAGCAGCCCGGAACAGGGGAGCTCTGGAAACACCATATATTTT.

There are many counts of this clonotype. The V call is TRBV12-3 or TRBV12-4, the J call TRBJ2-5; no definite D call. The germline V and J ends were trimmed by 10 bases and 0 bases, with 9 bases remaining between them. The CDR3 is 12 amino acids. The CDR3 is CATQRYQETQYF. DNA of the CDR3: TGTGCCACTCAAAGATACCAAGAGACCCAGTACTTC.

The chain couples TRBV14 to TRBJ1-1; TRBD1 agrees at 7 bases. V lost 6 bases and J lost 7; bases outside the gene matches: 8. Germline loops: CDR1 SGHDN, CDR2 FVKESK. This CDR3 contains 13 residues. Here the CDR3 reads CASSNRQGLEAFF. The CDR3 DNA sequence: TGTGCCAGCAGTAACCGACAGGGCCTTGAAGCTTTCTTT.

Note on this clonotype: Possible read error: a much larger clone is one base away. The genes are TRBV10-3 and TRBJ2-7; D is perhaps TRBD2 (5 bases). CDR1 ENHRY and CDR2 SYGVKD come from the germline V gene. The CDR3 sequence is 13 residues long. CDR3 protein: CTIQSEGSYEQYF. Here the CDR3 DNA reads TGTACCATCCAGAGCGAGGGCTCCTACGAGCAGTACTTC.

In this sample, this clonotype turned up once. It may be a read error: a sequence one base away is much more abundant. This chain uses TRBV12-3 or TRBV12-4 with TRBJ2-3; 9 bases fit TRBD2. The CDR3 totals 15 residues. With V trimmed by 5 bases and J by 6 bases, 9 bases remained unmatched. The CDR3 DNA sequence: TGTGCCAGCAGTGCTAGCGGGGAGGGTAAGGATACGCAGTATTTT. Translating it yields CASSASGEGKDTQYF.

The rearrangement joins TRBV4-1 to TRBJ2-7; TRBD1 aligns across 7 bases. This CDR3 has 17 amino acids. CDR1 is MGHRA and CDR2 is YSYEKL in the germline V gene. V shed 4 bases, J shed 2 bases, and the junction held 14 bases outside the gene matches. The CDR3 sequence: CASSRTNRPDRAYEQYF. The CDR3 region has the DNA TGCGCCAGCAGCCGGACGAACCGACCAGACAGGGCCTACGAGCAGTACTTC.

This clonotype showed up many times. The CDR3 bases are TGTGCCAGCGAGACCTTTCAGGGGGCAGAGACCCAGTACTTC. Protein product: CASETFQGAETQYF. The chain combines TRBV28 with TRBJ2-5; 8 bases align to TRBD1. The V segment lost 8 bases and the J segment 4 bases; nucleotides outside the gene matches: 9. The CDR3 runs 14 residues. The V gene's germline CDR1 is MDHEN and CDR2 SYDVKM.

This clonotype came up many times. V is TRBV7-2 and J is TRBJ2-5, with D possibly TRBD1 on 6 matching bases. Germline CDR1 and CDR2: SGHTA and FQGNSA. V was shortened by 5 bases and J by 7 bases, with 17 bases between the two germline ends. The CDR3 runs to 14 residues. CDR3 DNA: TGTGCCAGCAGCCCGGGACAAGGGGATAGGACCCAGTACTTC. This codes for CASSPGQGDRTQYF.